The entry that follows covers one T cell receptor (beta chain) sequence. The antigen is unknown. The data derive from a study of cytomegalovirus exposure and HLA in healthy donors. Across the whole study: Genotyping of 300 to 450 donors showed that 80% to 90% belonged to the Caucasian-associated ancestry cluster.

Study results and limitations: In an earlier analysis, most TCR beta V segments were productive about 87% or about 30% of the time.

In the PCR, 60 Vbeta and 13 Jbeta primers were used. Clones were read by immunoSEQ multiplex PCR, and TCRdb kept only the in-frame ones, dropping some. This table has around 120,000 clones, 75% to 90% appearing once. The ends lost 4 bases at V and 4 bases at J; junction bases unmatched: 6. The germline gives CDR1 SQVTM, CDR2 ANQGSEA. The CDR3 has 13 residues. The sequence was collected from a female donor in good health and CMV-seropositive. This chain connects TRBV29-1 to TRBJ1-2; 7 bases fit TRBD1. Sequenced sample: PBMCs. Here the CDR3 reads CSVGTTGSYGYTF. CDR3 in DNA: TGCAGCGTTGGAACGACAGGGAGCTATGGCTACACCTTC. Looking up the rest from reference TRBV29-1 and TRBJ1-2 gives the full variable domain: SAVISQKPSRDICQRGTSLTIQCQVDSQVTMMFWYRQQPGQSLTLIATANQGSEATYESGFVIDKFPISRPNLTFSTLTVSNMSPEDSSIYLCSVGTTGSYGYTFGSGTRLTVV.